These 5 T cell receptor beta chains share one sample of origin, sequenced in a study of shared clonotypes between healthy human individuals. The repertoire was sequenced with immunoSEQ multiplex PCR; TCRdb's copy has only in-frame clones and lacks some. The table includes about 1.1 million clones, 78% detected once. Sequences were obtained from memory CD4+ T cells from PBMCs. Subset: CD45RA-negative fraction. The receptors were gathered from a man in his late teens or twenties in good health. Some clones in this sample may be carry-over from other donors' samples.

This chain joins TRBV7-8 and TRBJ2-3; D tentatively fits TRBD1 or TRBD2 (5 bases each). The germline V gene has CDR1 SGHVS and CDR2 FQNEAQ. The CDR3 runs to 14 residues. Trimming shortened V by 6 bases and J by 2 bases, and 12 bases separated the two germline ends. The CDR3 protein is CASSPGRYTDTQYF. The CDR3 DNA is TGTGCCAGCAGTCCGGGACGGTACACAGATACGCAGTATTTT.

The chain has TRBV7-3 and TRBJ1-1, with 7 bases that match TRBD1. The J segment lost 4 bases and the V segment lost 5 bases, leaving 16 bases of the junction unmatched. In germline, CDR1 is SGHTA, CDR2 FQGTGA. The length of the CDR3 is 17 residues. As DNA, the CDR3 is TGTGCCAGCAGCCCCCAGGAGAGACAGGGCGGGGGCACTGAAGCTTTCTTT. Translating it yields CASSPQERQGGGTEAFF.

The V call is TRBV4-1, the J call TRBJ2-3, with D uncertain. Germline loops: CDR1 MGHRA, CDR2 YSYEKL. CDR3 length equals 13 residues. V was trimmed by 2 bases and J by 5 bases, leaving 8 bases between them. CDR3 amino acids: CASSQTSGDTQYF. The CDR3 DNA reads TGCGCCAGCAGCCAAACCTCGGGAGATACGCAGTATTTT.

The chain links TRBV5-1 to TRBJ1-2; possible D gene TRBD1, 5 bases. Germline V lookup: CDR1 SGHRS, CDR2 YFSETQ. CDR3 length: 17 residues. Trimming left V 0 bases short and J 0 bases short, with 15 bases between. The CDR3 region is CASSLDSRAGSNYGYTF. The DNA for the CDR3 is TGCGCCAGCAGCTTGGATTCTCGGGCAGGGTCTAACTATGGCTACACCTTC. The full variable domain, with the rest looked up from reference TRBV5-1 and TRBJ1-2, is KAGVTQTPRYLIKTRGQQVTLSCSPISGHRSVSWYQQTPGQGLQFLFEYFSETQRNKGNFPGRFSGRQFSNSRSEMNVSTLELGDSALYLCASSLDSRAGSNYGYTFGSGTRLTVV.

The chain links TRBV6-6 to TRBJ2-3, with a tentative D call TRBD2 (5 bases). V shed 5 bases and J shed 3 bases, with 12 bases lying between them. The CDR3 sequence is 14 residues long. Germline V gene sequence: CDR1 MNHNY, CDR2 SVGAGI (reference sequence). The CDR3 sequence: CASSRREWTDTQYF. CDR3 in DNA: TGTGCCAGCAGTCGAAGGGAGTGGACAGATACGCAGTATTTT.